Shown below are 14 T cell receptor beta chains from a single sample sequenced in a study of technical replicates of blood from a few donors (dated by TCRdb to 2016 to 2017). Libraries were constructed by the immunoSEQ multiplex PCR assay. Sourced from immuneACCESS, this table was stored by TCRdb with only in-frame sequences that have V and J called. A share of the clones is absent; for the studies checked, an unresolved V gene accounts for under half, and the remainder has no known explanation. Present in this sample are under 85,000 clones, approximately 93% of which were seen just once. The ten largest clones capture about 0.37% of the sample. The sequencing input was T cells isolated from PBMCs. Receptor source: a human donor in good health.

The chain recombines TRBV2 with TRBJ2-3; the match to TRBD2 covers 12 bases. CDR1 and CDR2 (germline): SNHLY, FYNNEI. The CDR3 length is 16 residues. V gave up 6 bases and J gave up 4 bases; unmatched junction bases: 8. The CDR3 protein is CASRISLAGGADTQYF. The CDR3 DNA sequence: TGTGCCAGCAGGATTTCGCTAGCGGGAGGGGCAGATACGCAGTATTTT.

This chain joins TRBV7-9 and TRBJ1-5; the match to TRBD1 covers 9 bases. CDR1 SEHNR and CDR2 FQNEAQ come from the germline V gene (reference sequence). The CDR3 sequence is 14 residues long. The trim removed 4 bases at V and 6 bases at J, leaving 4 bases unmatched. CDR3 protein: CASSSTDRGQPQHF. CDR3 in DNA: TGTGCCAGCAGCTCGACGGACAGGGGTCAGCCCCAGCATTTT.

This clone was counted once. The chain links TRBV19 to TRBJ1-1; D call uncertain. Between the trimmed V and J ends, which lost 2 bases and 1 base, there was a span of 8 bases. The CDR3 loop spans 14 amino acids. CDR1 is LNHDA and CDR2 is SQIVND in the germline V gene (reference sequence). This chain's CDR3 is CASSIFDWNTEAFF. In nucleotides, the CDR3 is TGTGCCAGTAGTATATTCGACTGGAACACTGAAGCTTTCTTT.

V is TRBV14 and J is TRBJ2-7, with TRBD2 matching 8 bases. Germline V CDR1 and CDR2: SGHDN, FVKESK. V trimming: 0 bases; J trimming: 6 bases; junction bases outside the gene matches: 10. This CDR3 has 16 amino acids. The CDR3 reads CASSQDQKRESLEQYF. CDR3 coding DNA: TGTGCCAGCAGCCAAGATCAGAAGCGGGAGTCTCTCGAGCAGTACTTC.

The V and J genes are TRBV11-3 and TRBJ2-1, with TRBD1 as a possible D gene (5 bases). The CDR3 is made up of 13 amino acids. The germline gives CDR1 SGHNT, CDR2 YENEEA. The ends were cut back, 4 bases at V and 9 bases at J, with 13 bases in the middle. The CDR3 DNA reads TGTGCCAGCAGCTCAGGGTCTTATCGTGAGCAGTTCTTC. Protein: CASSSGSYREQFF.

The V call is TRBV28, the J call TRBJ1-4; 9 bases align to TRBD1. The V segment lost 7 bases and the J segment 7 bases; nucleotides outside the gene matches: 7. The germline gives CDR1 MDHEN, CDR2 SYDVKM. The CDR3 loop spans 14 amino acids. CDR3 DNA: TGTGCCAGCAACCGACCGGGACAGGGTGAAAAACTGTTTTTT. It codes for CASNRPGQGEKLFF.

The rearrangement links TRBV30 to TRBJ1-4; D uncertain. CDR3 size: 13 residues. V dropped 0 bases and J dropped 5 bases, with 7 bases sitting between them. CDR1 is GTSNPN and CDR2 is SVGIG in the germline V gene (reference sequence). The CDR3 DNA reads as TGTGCCTGGAGTGTACGGTACAATGAAAAACTGTTTTTT. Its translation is CAWSVRYNEKLFF.

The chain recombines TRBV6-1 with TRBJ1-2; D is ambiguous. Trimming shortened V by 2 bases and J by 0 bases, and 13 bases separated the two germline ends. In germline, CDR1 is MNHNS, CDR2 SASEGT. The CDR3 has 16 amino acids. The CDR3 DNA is TGTGCCAGCAGTGAATATCCGGAGCCGGCTAACTATGGCTACACCTTC. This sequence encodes CASSEYPEPANYGYTF.

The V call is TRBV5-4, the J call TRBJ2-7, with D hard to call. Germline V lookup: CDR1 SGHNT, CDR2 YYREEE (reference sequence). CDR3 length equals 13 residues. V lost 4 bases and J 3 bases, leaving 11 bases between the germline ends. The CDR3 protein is CASSLPTGYEQYF. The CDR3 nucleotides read TGTGCCAGCAGCCTACCCACGGGCTACGAGCAGTACTTC.

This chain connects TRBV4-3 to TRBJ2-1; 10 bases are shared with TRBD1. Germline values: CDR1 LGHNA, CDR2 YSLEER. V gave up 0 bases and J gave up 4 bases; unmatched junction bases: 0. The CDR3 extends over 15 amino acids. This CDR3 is CASSQEGQGYNEQFF. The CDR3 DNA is TGCGCCAGCAGCCAAGAGGGACAGGGGTACAATGAGCAGTTCTTC.

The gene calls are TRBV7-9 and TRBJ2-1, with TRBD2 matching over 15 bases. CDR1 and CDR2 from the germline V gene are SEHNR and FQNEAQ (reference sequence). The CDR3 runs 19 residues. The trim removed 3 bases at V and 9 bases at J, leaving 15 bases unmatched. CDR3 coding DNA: TGTGCCAGCAGCTTTTTCAGGACTAGCGGGAGGGCCTCGATCTCTGAGCAGTTCTTC. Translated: CASSFFRTSGRASISEQFF.

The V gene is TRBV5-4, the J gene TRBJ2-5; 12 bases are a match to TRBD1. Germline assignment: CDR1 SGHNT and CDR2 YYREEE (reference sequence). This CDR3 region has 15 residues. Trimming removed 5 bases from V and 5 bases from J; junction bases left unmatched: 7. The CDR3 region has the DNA TGTGCCAGCAGATCCGGGACAGGGGGCAGGGAGACCCAGTACTTC. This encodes CASRSGTGGRETQYF. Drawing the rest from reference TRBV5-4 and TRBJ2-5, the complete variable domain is ETGVTQSPTHLIKTRGQQVTLRCSSQSGHNTVSWYQQALGQGPQFIFQYYREEENGRGNFPPRFSGLQFPNYSSELNVNALELDDSALYLCASRSGTGGRETQYFGPGTRLLVL.

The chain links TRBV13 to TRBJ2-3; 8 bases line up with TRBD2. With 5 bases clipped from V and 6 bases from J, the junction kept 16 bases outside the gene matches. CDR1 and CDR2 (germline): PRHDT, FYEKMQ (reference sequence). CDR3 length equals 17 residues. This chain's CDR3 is CASSLPTSELFRDTQYF. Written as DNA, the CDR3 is TGTGCCAGCAGCCTGCCGACTAGCGAATTATTCAGGGATACGCAGTATTTT.

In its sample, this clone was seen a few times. This CDR3 reads CASSAQGDQPQHF. The DNA of the CDR3 is TGTGCCAGCAGCGCCCAGGGGGATCAGCCCCAGCATTTT. The chain carries TRBV9 and TRBJ1-5; 7 positions match TRBD1. CDR3 length equals 13 residues. After removal of 3 bases from V and 5 bases from J, the junction contained 2 bases not matched to a gene. Per germline, CDR1 SGDLS and CDR2 YYNGEE. The variable domain in full, completed from reference TRBV9 and TRBJ1-5, reads DSGVTQTPKHLITATGQRVTLRCSPRSGDLSVYWYQQSLDQGLQFLIQYYNGEERAKGNILERFSAQQFPDLHSELNLSSLELGDSALYFCASSAQGDQPQHFGDGTRLSIL.